The entry that follows covers one T cell receptor (beta chain) sequence. Its antigen is unknown. Base-call qualities are not available, and no considerably larger clone is one nucleotide away. CDR1 and CDR2, per the germline V gene (reference sequence), are LGHDT and YNNKEL. CDR3 length: 13 amino acids, cysteine to phenylalanine. Only the CDR3 part of the read is kept: 39 bases, read in frame from the first base. The junction carries 10 bases between V and J, which are trimmed by 4 bases and 3 bases respectively. RNA was extracted using the RNeasy kit, and roughly 0.5 to 1 microgram was reverse transcribed with random hexamers. The immunoSEQ multiplex PCR assay, covering 54 Vbeta and 13 Jbeta segments, was used to amplify TCR beta CDR3 regions. PCR amplification bias was corrected by using a synthetic template baseline for primer optimization and computational correction. Processing in the source paper ran as follows. Only productive sequences were kept, with reads annotated to V, D and J genes according to IMGT and analyzed in immunoSEQ Analyzer. Clonality was calculated as one minus the Shannon entropy normalized by log2 of the number of productive unique sequences. For each patient and control, public and private clones were evaluated within the 100 most prevalent clones. Clones were defined as Susac-specific if absent from the healthy and MS cohorts, from around 1,000 published viral clones and from other ImmuneACCESS disease sequences. TCRdb passed the public sequencing reads through fastp at Q25 and MiXCR, retaining productive beta sequences. Every CDR3 protein is listed once, alongside the most common genes and DNA of its rows. Clone size and V and J calls follow TCRdb, not the original study. The sample contains around 150,000 distinct CDR3 sequences, under 97% of them found a single time. In total, the top ten clones hold approximately 0.08% of the sample.

This specimen belongs to a study of CD8 T cells in Susac syndrome (dated by TCRdb to the late 2010s). Turning to the overall study: Among the sequenced Susac syndrome patients, about 6 had clinically active disease and fewer than ten were in clinical remission. The study used repertoire sequencing to test whether antigen drove CD8+ T cell activation and differentiation in Susac syndrome. At blood withdrawal, Susac syndrome patients were therapy-naive, treated with corticosteroids (with IVIg additionally given to some), or treated with IVIg alone.

Peripheral blood CD8+ and CD4+ T cells from healthy donors, Susac syndrome patients and multiple sclerosis patients were profiled using high-throughput TCR beta sequencing. Recently defined diagnostic criteria for definite or probable disease were met by the Susac syndrome patients. Bulk CD8+ and CD4+ T cells were purified by magnetic negative isolation, whereas CD8+ TEMRA cells were enriched by FACS. Blood was collected in EDTA tubes and processed within 24 hours, with PBMCs isolated through density gradient centrifugation. PBMCs intended for TCR sequencing were cryopreserved in liquid nitrogen and were subsequently thawed in a 37 degrees C water bath. The sorted or isolated CD4+, CD8+ and CD8+ TEMRA cells reached a purity of at least 90%. The research as a whole found: The study acknowledged that relatively few individuals were included in the TCR sequencing and HLA analysis. In patients with Susac syndrome, the CD4+ T cell repertoire showed no detectable clonal expansion.

The sample taken for sequencing was CD4+ T cells from PBMCs. This chain is built from TRBV3-1 and TRBJ2-7, with an unclear D gene assignment. The receptor comes from a human donor with Susac syndrome. This receptor carries the CDR3 CASSLGRNYEQYF. The sequence in DNA is TGTGCCAGCAGCCTTGGCAGAAACTACGAGCAGTACTTC.